Shown below are 24 T cell receptor beta chains from a single sample sequenced in a study of control samples from healthy donors and cancer patients. Libraries were prepared by immunoSEQ multiplex PCR; TCRdb keeps only in-frame clonotypes and omits some of them. The data contain 76,000 or so clones, about 89% of them singletons. What was sequenced was PBMCs. Every receptor here comes from a woman aged 50 to 60 with colorectal cancer.

The chain employs TRBV12-5 and TRBJ1-5; 8 bases are shared with TRBD1. V was clipped by 5 bases and J by 5 bases; unmatched bases: 5. In germline, CDR1 is LGHNT, CDR2 FRNRAP. The CDR3 runs to 14 residues. The CDR3 DNA sequence: TGTGCTAGTGGTATAGGACAGGGTTATCAGCCCCAGCATTTT. The encoded protein is CASGIGQGYQPQHF.

The chain links TRBV18 to TRBJ2-7; 9 bases fit TRBD1. CDR3 length equals 14 residues. From germline, CDR1 is KGHSH and CDR2 LQKENI. V lost 6 bases to trimming and J lost 5 bases; unmatched junction nucleotides: 8. CDR3 bases: TGTGCCAGCTCTCGCGGGACAGGGACCGACGAGCAGTACGTC. Protein: CASSRGTGTDEQYV.

The chain uses TRBV14 and TRBJ1-4; no firm D call. This CDR3 has 14 amino acids. CDR1 and CDR2 from the germline V gene are SGHDN and FVKESK. V was pared by 4 bases and J by 6 bases, with 12 bases between. The CDR3 sequence: CASSPPGRDEKLFF. Here the CDR3 DNA reads TGTGCCAGCAGCCCACCGGGGAGGGATGAAAAACTGTTTTTT. Full variable domain (remainder filled in from reference TRBV14 and TRBJ1-4): EAGVTQFPSHSVIEKGQTVTLRCDPISGHDNLYWYRRVMGKEIKFLLHFVKESKQDESGMPNNRFLAERTGGTYSTLKVQPAELEDSGVYFCASSPPGRDEKLFFGSGTQLSVL.

The rearrangement links TRBV28 to TRBJ1-2; the match to TRBD1 covers 7 bases. Germline values: CDR1 MDHEN, CDR2 SYDVKM. Losses at the gene ends were 3 bases for V and 7 bases for J; bases not matched to a gene: 5. The CDR3 sequence is 13 residues long. The CDR3 DNA reads TGTGCCAGCAGTTTCCGACAGGGCGGTGGCTACACCTTC. Its protein is CASSFRQGGGYTF.

The chain carries TRBV19 and TRBJ2-5; TRBD2 matches at 10 bases. This CDR3 comprises 16 residues. In germline, CDR1 is LNHDA, CDR2 SQIVND (reference sequence). V was pared by 3 bases and J by 5 bases, with 9 bases of the junction left unmatched. The CDR3 nucleotides are TGTGCCAGTAGTATCCAGCGGGGGGGCGGCGGGGAGACCCAGTACTTC. It encodes CASSIQRGGGGETQYF. The full variable domain, completed using reference TRBV19 and TRBJ2-5, is DGGITQSPKYLFRKEGQNVTLSCEQNLNHDAMYWYRQDPGQGLRLIYYSQIVNDFQKGDIAEGYSVSREKKESFPLTVTSAQKNPTAFYLCASSIQRGGGGETQYFGPGTRLLVL.

The chain has TRBV7-6 and TRBJ2-5, with 7 bases lining up with TRBD1. This CDR3 comprises 15 residues. Trimming cost V 2 bases and J 5 bases; bases outside gene matches: 8. CDR1 SGHVS and CDR2 FNYEAQ come from the germline V gene. In nucleotides, the CDR3 is TGTGCCAGCAGCTTAATGACAGGGAGTCAGGAGACCCAGTACTTC. This sequence encodes CASSLMTGSQETQYF.

V is TRBV16 and J is TRBJ1-5; TRBD1 agrees at 8 bases. V lost 5 bases and J lost 5; bases outside the gene matches: 5. Germline V gene lookup returns CDR1 KGHSY and CDR2 FQNENV. The CDR3 length is 14 residues. Written as DNA, the CDR3 is TGTGCCAGCAGCAAACAGGGGGGTCATCAGCCCCAGCATTTT. This gives the protein CASSKQGGHQPQHF.

The chain carries TRBV15 and TRBJ2-3; the D gene could be TRBD1 or TRBD2 (6 bases each). CDR1 is LNHNV and CDR2 is YYDKDF in the germline V gene (reference sequence). The germline V and J ends were trimmed by 1 base and 1 base, with 9 bases remaining between them. The CDR3 covers 15 residues. For the CDR3, the DNA is TGTGCCACCAGCAGAGGGGGGGCCGGCACAGATACGCAGTATTTT. It specifies CATSRGGAGTDTQYF.

This clone appeared once. V is TRBV7-8 and J is TRBJ1-2; 8 nucleotides agree with TRBD1. This CDR3 contains 14 residues. Per the germline V gene, CDR1 is SGHVS and CDR2 is FQNEAQ. V was clipped by 5 bases and J by 8 bases; unmatched bases: 10. The CDR3 nucleotides are TGTGCCAGCAGCGAGGACAGGGCCCGACGGGGCTACACCTTC. Translated: CASSEDRARRGYTF.

Only a few counts were recorded for this clone. The chain carries TRBV5-6 and TRBJ1-5, with a weak D call TRBD1 (6 bases). Between the trimmed V and J ends, which lost 4 bases and 7 bases, there was a span of 12 bases. Germline V gene data show CDR1 as SGHDT and CDR2 as YYEEEE. CDR3 length: 13 residues. CDR3 sequence reads: CASSDRTAQPQHF. The CDR3 DNA is TGTGCCAGCAGCGATAGGACAGCCCAGCCCCAGCATTTT.

The gene calls are TRBV4-1 and TRBJ2-3; 9 nucleotides align to TRBD2. Germline V gene data show CDR1 as MGHRA and CDR2 as YSYEKL. This CDR3 has 16 residues. V was pared by 0 bases and J by 3 bases, with 4 bases of the junction left unmatched. CDR3: CASSQDLAGATDTQYF. CDR3 DNA: TGCGCCAGCAGCCAAGATTTAGCGGGGGCAACAGATACGCAGTATTTT.

The gene calls are TRBV5-1 and TRBJ1-3; 7 nucleotides align to TRBD1. The V gene end was trimmed by 4 bases and the J gene end by 4 bases; junction bases not matched to a gene: 5. This CDR3 is built from 14 residues. The germline V gene encodes CDR1 SGHRS and CDR2 YFSETQ. The CDR3 coding sequence is TGCGCCAGCAGCCCCGGGACAGCCGGAAACACCATATATTTT. Its protein is CASSPGTAGNTIYF.

The chain employs TRBV2 and TRBJ2-3; D gene ambiguous. V was clipped by 6 bases and J by 5 bases, with 6 bases between them. Germline V lookup: CDR1 SNHLY, CDR2 FYNNEI. The CDR3 covers 11 residues. The CDR3 here is CASRRLDTQYF. For the CDR3, the DNA is TGTGCCAGCAGACGTCTAGATACGCAGTATTTT.

V and J are TRBV7-9 and TRBJ2-5; D may be TRBD1 (6 bases). CDR1 SEHNR and CDR2 FQNEAQ come from the germline V gene (reference sequence). Between the trimmed V and J ends, which lost 5 bases and 3 bases, there was a span of 22 bases. CDR3 size: 17 residues. Here the CDR3 reads CASSPTSGKGEKETQYF. CDR3 coding DNA: TGTGCCAGCAGCCCAACCTCCGGGAAGGGGGAAAAAGAGACCCAGTACTTC.

This chain connects TRBV9 to TRBJ1-1, with D uncertain. Trimming removed 0 bases from V and 1 base from J, with 16 bases in between. Germline values: CDR1 SGDLS, CDR2 YYNGEE. The CDR3 covers 17 residues. The CDR3 here is CASSVAPNSGGNTEAFF. CDR3 coding DNA: TGTGCCAGCAGCGTAGCTCCAAACTCAGGCGGGAACACTGAAGCTTTCTTT.

The chain is built from TRBV5-1 and TRBJ1-2; 9 bases align to TRBD1. The CDR3 runs to 16 residues. V lost 1 base to trimming and J lost 4 bases; unmatched junction nucleotides: 8. CDR1 SGHRS and CDR2 YFSETQ come from the germline V gene. CDR3 DNA sequence: TGCGCCAGCAGCTTGTTTACCTCGACAGGGGGCTATGGCTACACCTTC. Translation gives CASSLFTSTGGYGYTF.

The V gene is TRBV6-5, the J gene TRBJ2-7, with 8 bases identical to TRBD1. The CDR3 has 14 amino acids. V shed 5 bases, J shed 5 bases, and the junction held 8 bases outside the gene matches. Germline CDR1 reads MNHEY; CDR2 reads SVGAGI. The CDR3, as DNA: TGTGCCAGCAGTCCCACAGGGGGTTGGGACGAGCAGTACGTC. Its protein is CASSPTGGWDEQYV.

This chain uses TRBV30 with TRBJ2-1, with 9 bases fitting TRBD1. Germline values: CDR1 GTSNPN, CDR2 SVGIG (reference sequence). Trimming at V came to 3 bases and at J to 7 bases, leaving 4 bases not matched to a gene. The CDR3 contains 13 residues. CDR3 nucleotides: TGTGCCTGGAGAACAGGGGGCCCGAATGAGCAGTTCTTC. Amino acids: CAWRTGGPNEQFF.

The chain employs TRBV5-5 and TRBJ1-6, with unresolved D. Germline V gene lookup returns CDR1 SGHKS and CDR2 YYEKEE (reference sequence). V gave up 1 base and J gave up 10 bases, with 12 bases separating them. The CDR3 spans 14 residues. The CDR3 sequence: CASSLKGGDSPLHF. The DNA of the CDR3 is TGTGCCAGCAGCTTGAAGGGCGGCGACTCACCCCTCCACTTT.

This clone is a singleton in its sample. This chain joins TRBV27 and TRBJ1-6; maybe TRBD1 (5 bases). The CDR3 loop spans 13 amino acids. The ends were cut back, 3 bases at V and 6 bases at J, with 6 bases in the middle. The germline gives CDR1 MNHEY, CDR2 SMNVEV (reference sequence). The CDR3, as DNA: TGTGCCAGCAGTTTCGGGGGTAATTCACCCCTCCACTTT. The encoded protein is CASSFGGNSPLHF.

The chain has TRBV6-2 or TRBV6-3 and TRBJ1-5; TRBD1 agrees at 8 bases. The CDR3 runs 15 residues. Trimming took 2 bases from V and 7 from J; bases not matched to a gene: 7. Germline CDR1 reads MNHEY; CDR2 reads SVGEGT. CDR3: CASSYGGQGRQPQHF. The CDR3 region has the DNA TGTGCCAGCAGTTACGGCGGACAGGGCCGGCAGCCCCAGCATTTT.

The chain is built from TRBV5-1 and TRBJ1-2; maybe TRBD1 (6 bases). Germline-derived CDR1 and CDR2 are SGHRS and YFSETQ. V was shortened by 0 bases and J by 4 bases, with 16 bases between the two germline ends. The length of the CDR3 is 16 residues. DNA for the CDR3: TGCGCCAGCAGCTTGGCCGGGACACCTGAGGGCTATGGCTACACCTTC. Its protein is CASSLAGTPEGYGYTF.

The chain has TRBV6-5 and TRBJ1-1; a possible D gene is TRBD1 (6 bases). The CDR3 sequence is 15 residues long. V was shortened by 6 bases and J by 0 bases, with 14 bases between the two germline ends. The germline CDR1 and CDR2 sequences are MNHEY and SVGAGI. CDR3 in amino acids: CASRRGGGVNTEAFF. CDR3 DNA: TGTGCCAGCAGGAGAGGGGGGGGCGTGAACACTGAAGCTTTCTTT.

The CDR3 sequence: CASRPGGHGYGYTF. CDR3 DNA sequence: TGCGCCAGCAGGCCCGGCGGGCATGGCTATGGCTACACCTTC. The genes are TRBV5-1 and TRBJ1-2; D is uncertain. Germline lookup yields CDR1 SGHRS and CDR2 YFSETQ. Between the trimmed V and J ends, which lost 5 bases and 4 bases, there was a span of 15 bases. The CDR3 sequence is 14 residues long.